This T cell receptor beta chain was profiled in a study of cytomegalovirus exposure and HLA in healthy donors (dated 2017 in TCRdb). Study-wide context: In an earlier analysis of 450 to 750 of the donors, about 270 Gb of sequence data and 117 million unique TCR beta sequences from 180 million or so T cells were reported. Across approximately 400 genotyped donors of the cohort, an average of approximately 220,000 unique TCR beta nucleotide sequences per donor were sequenced, and around 19% of those sequences were non-productive. In a later genetic analysis, genome-wide SNP genotypes for about three fifths of the roughly 670 donors were used, and that subset was treated as a discovery cohort. A separate validation cohort of over 95 different subjects was used in addition to the 666-subject first cohort. Donor age, sex, ethnicity and CMV serostatus were compiled together with the repertoire data. The aim of the study was to test whether cataloging public T cell receptors could identify signatures of past pathogen exposure. Typing coverage differed by locus: A, B, C, DRB1 and DQB1 were typed in about 620-630 donors, DQA1 in 522, DPA1 in 600 to 610, and DPB1 in just under 480. The later analysis used no new phenotypic data to find candidate immune exposures, relying instead on TCR beta sequences and their occurrence across donors. HLA typing included class I and class II loci at four-digit resolution. The study profiled the T cell repertoires of hundreds of subjects by immunosequencing and related them to cytomegalovirus serostatus. A later analysis re-analyzed previously published TCR beta repertoires from 666 donors and added high-resolution HLA genotyping to study TCR occurrence patterns. Four or five DR-DQ haplotypes were treated as single units for association and clustering because of strong linkage in the cohort. In an earlier analysis of a few hundred of the donors, high-throughput TCR beta sequencing was used to judge whether each TCR beta V gene segment behaved as functional or pseudogenic. Every repertoire in the discovery cohort had been generated on one and the same sequencing platform. Of the approximately 400 genotyped donors, roughly 85% fell in the genetic ancestry cluster associated with self-reported Caucasian donors. An early release covering over 500 HLA-typed donors comprised approximately 290 gigabases of sequencing data and around 85 million unique TCR sequences. The study combined high-throughput TCR immunosequencing, statistical association of individual TCRs with disease status, and machine learning to predict cytomegalovirus infection status.

Remarks on this clone: Its recognized antigen is unknown. No clone much larger than this one lies a single base away; base qualities are absent.

The paper as a whole reports these results and caveats: Roughly 17 rarely observed V segments, including chromosome 9 orphons, were excluded from the earlier analysis of a few hundred of the donors because counts were too low. When HLA alleles, especially DR and DQ, strongly co-occurred, TCR associations were difficult to assign to individual alleles. In both the original and validation cohorts, the classifier was reported to diagnose cytomegalovirus status with high specificity and sensitivity. In a later analysis, some 17,000 TCR beta sequences were associated with specific HLA alleles at a false discovery rate of 0.05. An earlier analysis of 587 of the donors showed that most TCR beta V segments appeared in productive rearrangements either about 90% or about 30% of the time, which broadly matched IMGT annotations. The presence/absence analyses assumed that sequencing depth was roughly uniform across donors, and that assumption may not be true. While some public TCRs were present in many individuals, most TCR sequences turned up only very rarely across donors. The study listed around 160 TCR beta chains as associated with cytomegalovirus. In this cohort, only TCR beta chains were sequenced, and detectable features were limited by the absence of alpha or paired-chain data. A group of highly shared sequence variants was considered likely to be a technical artifact of the sequencing pipeline. Most CMV-associated TCR beta chains appeared to be HLA-restricted in a later analysis, and the HLA associations seemed to be driven largely by CMV exposure. The authors suggested that the approach could potentially be extended to other disease states and immunological phenotypes. Because some donors lacked HLA typing at each locus, the association tests relied only on the typed subset. A later analysis found that TCR association rates varied across HLA loci, with DRB1 alleles showing the most associated TCRs and HLA-C alleles the fewest. A further reported finding was that TCR beta sequences accurately predicted the HLA-A and HLA-B alleles for most subjects in the first cohort. Immune exposure information for the cohort was limited to CMV serostatus. Because the 87-base-pair reads could not distinguish some IMGT-functional V segments, including TRBV6-2 and TRBV6-3, those segments were excluded. A later genetic analysis reported fewer N-insertions in productive TCRs among donors in an Asian-associated ancestry cluster than the roughly 720-donor mean. Correlated functional status among segregating V segments might be attributable to linkage disequilibrium, but an unknown experimental factor could not be ruled out. According to a later analysis, parvovirus B19, influenza, CMV and Epstein-Barr virus appeared linked to several top co-occurrence clusters. In a later genetic analysis, a missense DCLRE1C variant was associated with V-gene and J-gene trimming of TCR beta chains, and the association was replicated in an independent cohort. In vitro tests confirmed that a few of the cytomegalovirus-associated TCR beta chains recognize cytomegalovirus antigens. In a later analysis, HLA-associated TCR beta chains were found to be more clonally expanded and to have lower generation probabilities than equally common non-associated chains.

The cohort consisted of hundreds of healthy bone marrow donors. Cohort members were all nominally healthy when sampled, although unrecorded immune exposures were likely present. The donor was CMV seropositive and belonged to the group of more than 250 seropositive cohort members. A peripheral blood sample was collected from each donor, and TCR beta sequencing was performed on peripheral blood mononuclear cells. Genomic DNA extraction from the blood cell samples was performed with the Qiagen DNeasy Blood Extraction Kit. The CDR3, cysteine through phenylalanine, is 15 amino acids long. CDR3 DNA is the only sequence kept; it has 45 bases, read in frame from the first base. V lost 0 bases and J lost 2 bases, and the count of bases not matched to a germline gene is 3. Based on the germline V gene, the CDR1 and CDR2 sequences are SGDLS and YYNGEE. The library was prepared using the immunoSEQ multiplex PCR assay. A mixture of 60 forward primers for TCR Vbeta segments and 13 reverse primers for TCR Jbeta segments was used in the multiplex PCR. The CDR3 region of rearranged TCR beta genes was amplified from genomic DNA by a multiplex PCR assay. The Illumina HiSeq System was used to sequence the amplified TCR beta libraries as 87-base-pair reads. Per the source publication's procedure: Across the 500 to 700 repertoires, a later analysis counted roughly 77 million unique TCR beta chains, approximately 12 million of which were shared by at least two donors. Raw reads were error-corrected and collapsed into unique sequences with a nearest-neighbor algorithm that merged closely related sequences to remove PCR and sequencing errors. V, D and J gene segments were assigned by aligning CDR3 sequences to IMGT reference sequences. Each retained sequence needed at least a six-nucleotide match to both a V gene segment and a J gene segment. A rearrangement counted as productive if the CDR3 had no stop codons and remained in frame with V and J, and every other rearrangement counted as non-productive. Following IMGT convention, CDR3 was defined as the stretch from the second conserved V-encoded cysteine to the conserved J-encoded phenylalanine. The earlier analysis of some 600 of the donors excluded sequences that lacked an unambiguous match to a single V gene segment. An earlier analysis of under 750 of the donors called V segments functional above 56.7% productive rearrangements and segregating when the between-donor standard deviation exceeded 5%. To diagnose cytomegalovirus status from the catalog of TCR beta chain sequences, a statistical classification framework was built. A later analysis assigned V and J genes by comparing TCR nucleotide sequences with IMGT/GENE-DB human TR gene sequences. A later analysis assigned CDR3 sequences and most-parsimonious VDJ recombination scenarios with the TCRdist pipeline. In a later analysis, each TCR beta chain was defined by its CDR3 amino acid sequence together with its V-gene family, and reads lacking a unique V-gene family were excluded. A later analysis removed roughly 590 highly shared, low-generation-probability nucleotide sequences to deal with suspected cross-contamination and a sequencing artifact. For each public chain, a later analysis derived a clonal expansion index from normalized ranks of inferred template counts within each repertoire. In a later analysis, generation probabilities were computed using a VDJ recombination model fitted to out-of-frame rearrangements, and the results were checked against IGoR. Hypergeometric tests were used in a later analysis to score TCR-TCR, TCR-HLA and TCR-CMV co-occurrence, with a repertoire-size bias correction applied to the TCR pairs. To estimate false discovery rates, a later analysis permuted the HLA or CMV assignments 20 times. A later analysis grouped co-occurring TCRs with DBSCAN, adding TCRdist sequence similarity when clustering within HLA-allele-positive subsets. Repertoires with fewer than 30,000 or more than 120,000 public chains, plus five repertoires with anomalous nucleotide sharing, were excluded from co-occurrence clustering. In its TCRdb copy, this immuneACCESS table keeps in-frame sequences only and misses some clones. Where compared with another copy, unresolved V genes explain less than half of these, and the others have no known cause. From that table come the V and J calls and clone size; the DNA was used to work out D and trimming. Recorded for this sample are roughly 80,000 clones; 65% to 70% of them occurred a single time. The top ten hold around 6.9% of the sample.

Specimen: PBMCs. The source is a woman between 50 and 59 years old in good health and CMV-seropositive. The chain couples TRBV9 to TRBJ2-7; the junction holds 9 bases that match TRBD1. The CDR3 here reads CASSVGGQGPYEQYF. The DNA reads TGTGCCAGCAGCGTAGGGGGACAGGGACCCTACGAGCAGTACTTC.